One and the same sample provided the 5 T cell receptor beta chains below, sequenced in a study of OX40 agonist ivuxolimab in advanced cancers. The assay was immunoSEQ multiplex PCR, and TCRdb's table has in-frame clones only and misses some. The sample lists around 90,000 clones; 70% to 90% were seen once. The sample here was CD4+ or CD8+ T cells sorted from blood, taken in a trial of the OX40 agonist ivuxolimab. The receptors were sampled from an adult with an advanced solid tumor such as melanoma, head and neck, liver or kidney cancer.

The chain uses TRBV15 and TRBJ1-5; 7 positions match TRBD1. Germline V CDR1 and CDR2: LNHNV, YYDKDF (reference sequence). The junction had 3 bases not matched to a gene; V was cut back by 2 bases and J by 5 bases. The CDR3 has 14 residues. CDR3 coding DNA: TGTGCCACCAGCAGAAACAGGGGAGATCAGCCCCAGCATTTT. This gives the protein CATSRNRGDQPQHF.

CDR3 in amino acids: CASSSRTSRNTGELFF. DNA of the CDR3: TGTGCCAGCAGCTCCAGGACTAGCAGAAACACCGGGGAGCTGTTTTTT. The chain combines TRBV7-8 with TRBJ2-2; 8 bases align to TRBD2. Germline V gives CDR1 SGHVS, CDR2 FQNEAQ. Trimming cost V 4 bases and J 2 bases; bases outside gene matches: 6. This CDR3 is built from 16 residues.

V gene TRBV19 combines with J gene TRBJ1-4; no clear D. Germline assignment: CDR1 LNHDA and CDR2 SQIVND (reference sequence). V lost 5 bases to trimming and J lost 12 bases, with 19 bases between them. This CDR3 comprises 14 residues. CDR3 residues: CASSPSLTREELFF. As DNA, the CDR3 is TGTGCCAGTAGTCCGAGCCTAACCCGGGAGGAACTGTTTTTT.

This chain connects TRBV7-8 to TRBJ1-2; TRBD1 matches 8 bases. The CDR3 is 14 amino acids. V was pared by 5 bases and J by 6 bases, with 8 bases of the junction left unmatched. In germline, CDR1 is SGHVS, CDR2 FQNEAQ. The CDR3 loop reads CASSHRQGRDGYTF. For the CDR3, the DNA is TGTGCCAGCAGCCATAGACAGGGGAGAGATGGCTACACCTTC.

The chain carries TRBV7-3 and TRBJ2-5; TRBD1 aligns across 9 bases. Trimming cost V 5 bases and J 5 bases; bases outside gene matches: 3. The CDR3 spans 13 residues. CDR1 is SGHTA and CDR2 is FQGTGA in the germline V gene. The DNA of the CDR3 is TGTGCCAGCAGCCTGGGGACAGGGGAGACCCAGTACTTC. Residues: CASSLGTGETQYF. Variable domain in full (rest from reference TRBV7-3 and TRBJ2-5): GAGVSQTPSNKVTEKGKYVELRCDPISGHTALYWYRQSLGQGPEFLIYFQGTGAADDSGLPNDRFFAVRPEGSVSTLKIQRTERGDSAVYLCASSLGTGETQYFGPGTRLLVL.